This passage covers 12 T cell receptor beta chains from one sample sequenced in a study of T cell responses to AZD1222 COVID-19 vaccine (dated by TCRdb to about 2021). Library prep was done by the immunoSEQ multiplex PCR assay. What TCRdb holds here is the immuneACCESS table cut down to in-frame rearrangements. Part of the clones is not present; checked against another copy, under half of the missing clones reflect an unresolved V gene, and the others are unexplained. The sample table shows about 120,000 clones, and 70% to 90% are seen once. The top ten clonotypes cover about 15% of the sample. This sample's time point label indicates: about 28 days (+/-7) after the second vaccine dose. The starting material was peripheral blood, obtained 28 days after the second AZD1222 dose. The receptors here all came from an adult who received the AZD1222 COVID-19 vaccine.

The gene calls are TRBV28 and TRBJ1-2, with TRBD1 identical over 7 bases. CDR1 is MDHEN, CDR2 SYDVKM, per germline. The V segment lost 5 bases and the J segment 4 bases; nucleotides outside the gene matches: 10. The CDR3 is 15 amino acids. The chain's CDR3 is CASSTPDRYSYGYTF. The CDR3 DNA sequence: TGTGCCAGCAGTACCCCGGACAGGTACTCCTATGGCTACACCTTC.

The rearrangement joins TRBV11-3 to TRBJ2-1, with D unclear. The CDR3 sequence is 16 residues long. The V gene lost 1 base and the J gene lost 2 bases, with 12 bases spanning the gap. Germline assignment: CDR1 SGHNT and CDR2 YENEEA. The CDR3 nucleotides are TGTGCCAGCAGCTTAGGTCAAGCAGTACCCTACAATGAGCAGTTCTTC. It specifies CASSLGQAVPYNEQFF.

The rearrangement links TRBV2 to TRBJ1-5; 9 bases fit TRBD1. This CDR3 contains 15 residues. CDR1 and CDR2 from the germline V gene are SNHLY and FYNNEI. The V and J ends lost 6 bases and 1 base, in that order; junction bases with no gene match: 4. CDR3 residues: CASSKDRGSNQPQHF. The DNA for the CDR3 is TGTGCCAGCAGCAAGGACAGGGGAAGCAATCAGCCCCAGCATTTT.

The chain carries TRBV6-5 and TRBJ2-5; D assignment may be TRBD1 or TRBD2 (5 bases each). The germline V gene encodes CDR1 MNHEY and CDR2 SVGAGI. Between the trimmed V and J ends, which lost 5 bases and 4 bases, there was a span of 17 bases. The CDR3 is made up of 15 amino acids. CDR3 in amino acids: CASSPTGTSTETQYF. CDR3 in DNA: TGTGCCAGCAGTCCAACTGGGACGAGTACAGAGACCCAGTACTTC.

This chain links TRBV7-8 with TRBJ2-7, with TRBD1 as a possible D gene (6 bases). V was clipped by 2 bases and J by 4 bases, with 12 bases between them. The CDR3 totals 14 residues. In germline, CDR1 is SGHVS, CDR2 FQNEAQ. CDR3 region: CASSLRQDGYEQYF. The DNA for the CDR3 is TGTGCCAGCAGCTTAAGACAGGACGGATACGAGCAGTACTTC.

The CDR3 here is CASSRGGRGNTIYF. Here the CDR3 DNA reads TGTGCCTCGTCGAGAGGAGGTCGAGGAAACACCATATATTTT. V is TRBV19 and J is TRBJ1-3; unclear D gene. The germline V gene has CDR1 LNHDA and CDR2 SQIVND (reference sequence). The CDR3 spans 14 residues. V was shortened by 11 bases and J by 4 bases, with 18 bases between the two germline ends.

V is TRBV11-2 and J is TRBJ2-3; D unresolved. The germline V gene encodes CDR1 SGHAT and CDR2 FQNNGV. This CDR3 has 14 amino acids. V gave up 1 base and J gave up 6 bases, with 11 bases separating them. The CDR3 protein is CASSLGSVGDTQYF. DNA for the CDR3: TGTGCCAGCAGCTTAGGGTCCGTGGGGGATACGCAGTATTTT.

This rearrangement joins TRBV28 to TRBJ1-2; TRBD1 aligns across 9 bases. The CDR3 loop spans 16 amino acids. Germline V CDR1 and CDR2: MDHEN, SYDVKM. The junction had 12 bases not matched to a gene; V was cut back by 3 bases and J by 7 bases. The CDR3 DNA is TGTGCCAGCAGTTTTGCAGGGGGACAGGGTCGAGCTGGCTACACCTTC. Translating it yields CASSFAGGQGRAGYTF.

The rearrangement links TRBV7-9 to TRBJ2-3, with D possibly being TRBD2 (5 bases). The CDR3 spans 12 residues. V was cut by 1 base and J by 7 bases, with 6 bases left in between. Germline V gene sequence: CDR1 SEHNR, CDR2 FQNEAQ (reference sequence). CDR3 DNA sequence: TGTGCCAGCAGCTTAGGAGGGAATACGCAGTATTTT. Translating gives CASSLGGNTQYF. The variable domain in full, completed from reference TRBV7-9 and TRBJ2-3, reads DTGVSQNPRHKITKRGQNVTFRCDPISEHNRLYWYRQTLGQGPEFLTYFQNEAQLEKSRLLSDRFSAERPKGSFSTLEIQRTEQGDSAMYLCASSLGGNTQYFGPGTRLTVL.

The CDR3 spells CASSPAGAYYGYTF. The CDR3, as DNA: TGCGCCAGCAGTCCAGCGGGGGCGTACTATGGCTACACCTTC. The J gene is TRBJ1-2, the V gene TRBV5-1; tentatively, D is TRBD1 (6 bases). The CDR3 spans 14 residues. With 5 bases removed from V and 3 bases from J, the gap between germline ends came to 14 bases. The germline V gene encodes CDR1 SGHRS and CDR2 YFSETQ.

The rearrangement links TRBV10-3 to TRBJ1-4; 7 nucleotides match TRBD1. CDR3 size: 13 residues. Germline V gene sequence: CDR1 ENHRY, CDR2 SYGVKD. Unmatched junction bases numbered 1, after V lost 5 bases and J lost 4 bases. Written as DNA, the CDR3 is TGTGCCATCAGTCAGGGGGGTAATGAAAAACTGTTTTTT. This sequence encodes CAISQGGNEKLFF.

This clone appeared a few times. The V call is TRBV7-9, the J call TRBJ1-2; D possibly corresponds to TRBD1 (5 bases). Trimming pared 5 bases from V and 6 bases from J, leaving 16 bases between. CDR1 is SEHNR and CDR2 is FQNEAQ in the germline V gene (reference sequence). The CDR3 runs 14 residues. This CDR3 is CASSAGWERNGYTF. The CDR3 DNA follows: TGTGCCAGCAGCGCAGGGTGGGAGAGGAATGGCTACACCTTC.